Reported below is one T cell receptor beta chain. Looked up from germline, CDR1 is MNHEY and CDR2 is SVGAGI. After removal of 0 bases from V and 6 bases from J, the junction contained 9 bases not matched to a gene. The CDR3 is made up of 16 amino acids. Data came from immunoSEQ multiplex PCR; TCRdb stores just in-frame clones and leaves some out. The repertoire has 2,500,000 or so clones, 93% of them found once; the top ten carry roughly 0.36%. In the CD4+ fraction, cells were divided into CD45RA+ naive and CD45RA-negative memory subsets. This specimen belongs to a study of shared clonotypes between healthy human individuals.

The receptor comes from a man aged 18-30 years in good health. Some clones in this sample may be carry-over from other donors' samples. Material for sequencing was naive CD4+ T cells from PBMCs. This sample's subset: CD45RA+ positively selected. This sequence joins TRBV6-5 and TRBJ2-7; 9 nucleotides agree with TRBD2. CDR3 bases: TGTGCCAGCAGTTACTCGATAAGGCTAGCGGGAATCGAGCAGTACTTC. Encoded protein: CASSYSIRLAGIEQYF.